Shown below are 22 T cell receptor beta chains from a single sample sequenced in a study of cytotoxic CD8 clonotypes in ibrutinib-treated CLL. Generated by immunoSEQ multiplex PCR, the TCRdb table keeps only in-frame clones and is missing some. The sample lists roughly 330,000 clones, 60% to 80% occurring once. The specimen comprised PBMCs, sampled after 36 months of ibrutinib treatment. The source is a human donor with chronic lymphocytic leukemia.

This clone was observed once. The chain combines TRBV27 with TRBJ2-2, with 7 bases fitting TRBD1. The trim removed 2 bases at V and 5 bases at J, leaving 8 bases unmatched. This CDR3 has 16 amino acids. Germline V gene lookup returns CDR1 MNHEY and CDR2 SMNVEV (reference sequence). In nucleotides, the CDR3 is TGTGCCAGCAGTTTAATACAGGGGAAATGGACCGGGGAGCTGTTTTTT. Amino acid sequence: CASSLIQGKWTGELFF.

This chain links TRBV5-4 with TRBJ1-1; D unresolved. The V gene's germline CDR1 is SGHNT and CDR2 YYREEE (reference sequence). V was pared by 7 bases and J by 3 bases, with 19 bases between. This CDR3 spans 15 amino acids. The CDR3 is CASVPPDSMYTEAFF. The CDR3 nucleotides are TGTGCCAGCGTCCCGCCGGACTCAATGTACACTGAAGCTTTCTTT.

The chain recombines TRBV9 with TRBJ2-3; weak D call: TRBD1 (7 bases). CDR3 length: 17 residues. V was clipped by 4 bases and J by 0 bases, with 18 bases between them. Germline assignment: CDR1 SGDLS and CDR2 YYNGEE. The CDR3 sequence: CASSPRGDAFSTDTQYF. CDR3 DNA sequence: TGTGCCAGCAGCCCCAGGGGGGACGCCTTTAGCACAGATACGCAGTATTTT.

The V call is TRBV7-8, the J call TRBJ2-3; D may be TRBD2 (5 bases). There are 15 residues in the CDR3. Trimming took 5 bases from V and 3 from J, leaving 15 bases between them. The germline CDR1 and CDR2 sequences are SGHVS and FQNEAQ. CDR3 protein: CASSLSPSGTDTQYF. CDR3 coding DNA: TGTGCCAGCAGCCTCAGCCCCTCGGGGACAGATACGCAGTATTTT.

This clone has a handful of counts. Its ends do not fully match the called genes, so a read error is possible. The chain combines TRBV10-3 with TRBJ1-5; D gene uncertain. Looked up from germline, CDR1 is ENHRY and CDR2 is SYGVKD. CDR3 length: 14 amino acids. CDR3 coding DNA: TGTGCCAGCAGTGGTGGCTCGTTAAATCAGCCCCAGCATTTT. Translating it yields CASSGGSLNQPQHF.

This chain uses TRBV15 with TRBJ1-1; D remains ambiguous. The CDR3 contains 13 residues. The ends were cut back, 4 bases at V and 0 bases at J, with 6 bases in the middle. The germline gives CDR1 LNHNV, CDR2 YYDKDF (reference sequence). The CDR3 reads CATSIEVNTEAFF. The CDR3 DNA sequence: TGTGCCACCAGCATAGAAGTGAACACTGAAGCTTTCTTT.

The V and J genes are TRBV28 and TRBJ2-7; D gene uncertain. Trimming cost V 9 bases and J 3 bases, with 18 bases left between them. CDR3 length equals 14 residues. Germline CDR1 is MDHEN and CDR2 is SYDVKM. CDR3 sequence: CASTGPPRDYEQYF. Written as DNA, the CDR3 is TGTGCCAGTACGGGCCCCCCCCGAGACTACGAGCAGTACTTC. The full variable domain, completed using reference TRBV28 and TRBJ2-7, is DVKVTQSSRYLVKRTGEKVFLECVQDMDHENMFWYRQDPGLGLRLIYFSYDVKMKEKGDIPEGYSVSREKKERFSLILESASTNQTSMYLCASTGPPRDYEQYFGPGTRLTVT.

The V and J genes are TRBV15 and TRBJ2-2, with 7 nucleotides matching TRBD1. The CDR3 runs to 15 residues. From germline, CDR1 is LNHNV and CDR2 YYDKDF (reference sequence). V lost 4 bases and J lost 4; bases outside the gene matches: 6. The CDR3 here is CATSIQGKGTGELFF. In nucleotides, the CDR3 is TGTGCCACCAGCATACAGGGGAAGGGCACCGGGGAGCTGTTTTTT.

This chain connects TRBV6-5 to TRBJ2-4; D gene unclear. Looked up from germline, CDR1 is MNHEY and CDR2 is SVGAGI. The CDR3 is 14 residues long. Trimming took off 5 bases at V and 1 base at J, with 9 bases between the two ends. For the CDR3, the DNA is TGTGCCAGCAGTACTCGGGTGGCCAAAAACATTCAGTACTTC. The encoded protein is CASSTRVAKNIQYF.

The chain joins TRBV19 to TRBJ2-3, with D uncertain. This CDR3 is built from 11 residues. Germline values: CDR1 LNHDA, CDR2 SQIVND (reference sequence). The V end lost 9 bases, the J end lost 1 base, and 5 bases lay between the germline ends. The chain's CDR3 is CASEGTDTQYF. In DNA, the CDR3 is TGTGCCAGCGAGGGCACAGATACGCAGTATTTT.

The chain links TRBV7-9 to TRBJ2-5; no clear D gene. This CDR3 has 12 residues. Germline V lookup: CDR1 SEHNR, CDR2 FQNEAQ (reference sequence). V was cut by 6 bases and J by 4 bases, with 9 bases left in between. This chain's CDR3 is CASRVGAETQYF. CDR3 DNA sequence: TGTGCCAGCAGGGTCGGAGCAGAGACCCAGTACTTC.

In this sample, this clone turned up a few times. V usage is TRBV6-6 and J usage is TRBJ2-7, with a weak D call TRBD1 (5 bases). Germline V CDR1 and CDR2: MNHNY, SVGAGI (reference sequence). V shed 5 bases and J shed 6 bases, with 8 bases lying between them. This CDR3 is built from 11 residues. The CDR3 coding sequence is TGTGCCAGCAGTGAGACAGCCGAGCAGTACTTC. Translation gives CASSETAEQYF.

The genes are TRBV18 and TRBJ2-5; 7 bases map to TRBD1. The CDR3 is 13 amino acids. J was trimmed by 4 bases and V by 5 bases; bases with no gene match: 4. Looked up from germline, CDR1 is KGHSH and CDR2 is LQKENI. CDR3 nucleotide sequence: TGTGCCAGCTCAAGACAGGGTCTAGAGACCCAGTACTTC. This gives the protein CASSRQGLETQYF.

The chain recombines TRBV2 with TRBJ1-2; TRBD1 matches 7 bases. The CDR3 is 15 amino acids. V lost 4 bases, J lost 4 bases, and 9 bases stayed unmatched. The germline CDR1 and CDR2 sequences are SNHLY and FYNNEI. The CDR3 nucleotides are TGTGCCAGCAGTGCGGTAGCAGGGGGAGTCTATGGCTACACCTTC. As protein: CASSAVAGGVYGYTF. Full variable domain (rest looked up from reference TRBV2 and TRBJ1-2): EPEVTQTPSHQVTQMGQEVILRCVPISNHLYFYWYRQILGQKVEFLVSFYNNEISEKSEIFDDQFSVERPDGSNFTLKIRSTKLEDSAMYFCASSAVAGGVYGYTFGSGTRLTVV.

This clone was seen more than once but under ten times. The chain uses TRBV10-1 and TRBJ1-1; D unclear. Germline assignment: CDR1 WNHNN and CDR2 SYGVQD (reference sequence). CDR3 length equals 15 residues. V lost 2 bases, J lost 4 bases, and 14 bases lay in between. This CDR3 is CASSERGTPGTEAFF. For the CDR3, the DNA is TGCGCCAGCAGTGAGCGTGGAACTCCGGGCACTGAAGCTTTCTTT.

This chain joins TRBV29-1 and TRBJ2-7; tentatively, D is TRBD2 (6 bases). The V end lost 5 bases, the J end lost 5 bases, and 16 bases lay between the germline ends. Per the germline V gene, CDR1 is SQVTM and CDR2 is ANQGSEA. This CDR3 is 13 amino acids long. The CDR3 sequence: CSVTTSVSHEQYF. Here the CDR3 DNA reads TGCAGCGTTACGACTAGTGTATCCCACGAGCAGTACTTC.

This rearrangement joins TRBV6-1 to TRBJ2-3; 8 bases line up with TRBD2. The CDR3 has 15 amino acids. Germline CDR1 is MNHNS and CDR2 is SASEGT. J gave up 2 bases and V 3 bases, and 4 bases lay outside the gene matches. The CDR3 loop is CASSEVAGFTDTQYF. In nucleotides, the CDR3 is TGTGCCAGCAGTGAGGTAGCGGGGTTCACAGATACGCAGTATTTT.

In its sample, this clone was seen a few times. The chain has TRBV5-6 and TRBJ1-2; no clear D gene. The germline V gene has CDR1 SGHDT and CDR2 YYEEEE. The CDR3 is 15 amino acids. V was clipped by 3 bases and J by 3 bases, with 15 bases between them. CDR3 coding DNA: TGTGCCAGCAGCTACGGCAGGAACCCTCACTATGGCTACACCTTC. It encodes CASSYGRNPHYGYTF.

The J gene is TRBJ1-2, the V gene TRBV11-3, with D possibly being TRBD1 (5 bases). The CDR3 spans 13 residues. CDR1 SGHNT and CDR2 YENEEA come from the germline V gene. V shed 2 bases and J shed 7 bases, with 11 bases lying between them. CDR3 residues: CASSLSGSGGYTF. In nucleotides, the CDR3 is TGTGCCAGCAGCTTATCAGGGTCGGGTGGCTACACCTTC.

This chain connects TRBV15 to TRBJ2-1; a weak D match, TRBD1 (6 bases). The CDR3 totals 15 residues. The germline V and J ends were trimmed by 3 bases and 4 bases, with 13 bases remaining between them. CDR1 is LNHNV and CDR2 is YYDKDF in the germline V gene (reference sequence). The chain's CDR3 is CATSSLRDIYNEQFF. The CDR3 DNA sequence: TGTGCCACCAGCAGCTTACGGGACATATACAATGAGCAGTTCTTC.

The table lists this clone with a few counts. The chain has TRBV6-4 and TRBJ1-2; 10 bases match TRBD1. The CDR3 runs 13 residues. The V and J ends lost 4 bases and 5 bases, in that order; junction bases with no gene match: 1. Looked up from germline, CDR1 is MRHNA and CDR2 is SNTAGT. CDR3 in DNA: TGTGCCAGCAGTGCGGGACAGGGGTATGGCTACACCTTC. Its translation: CASSAGQGYGYTF.

This clone occurred once. The chain has TRBV7-6 and TRBJ2-7, with D possibly matching TRBD1 (5 bases). Germline V gene data show CDR1 as SGHVS and CDR2 as FNYEAQ. The CDR3 loop spans 15 amino acids. The V end lost 4 bases, the J end lost 8 bases, and 21 bases lay between the germline ends. The DNA of the CDR3 is TGTGCCAGCAGCTCGCTACGAGCCCCCCAGGGTAAGCAGTACTTC. The encoded protein is CASSSLRAPQGKQYF.